The 6 T cell receptor beta chains reported below all come from one sample, sequenced in a study of blood T cells in healthy people across ages. Combining a sample-barcoded 5' primer with a J-beta primer mix, a second PCR ran for 7 to 11 cycles. A single record per CDR3 protein comes from TCRdb applying MiXCR to the 5' RACE reads. This table has 550,000 to 650,000 distinct CDR3 sequences, roughly 30% appearing once. The sample was blood. The receptor source for this set is a woman of 80 years or more in good health.

This chain uses TRBV5-1 with TRBJ2-1; a possible D gene is TRBD1 (6 bases). Per germline, CDR1 SGHRS and CDR2 YFSETQ. The CDR3 consists of 15 residues. The germline V and J ends were trimmed by 0 bases and 5 bases, with 12 bases remaining between them. CDR3 sequence: CASSLVTGSNNEQFF. The CDR3 DNA is TGCGCCAGCAGCTTGGTTACAGGGTCCAACAATGAGCAGTTCTTC.

This clonotype was found many times. CDR3: CASSLVGTGDQPQHF. The CDR3 coding sequence is TGTGCCAGCAGCTTAGTAGGGACAGGAGATCAGCCCCAGCATTTT. The chain employs TRBV7-2 and TRBJ1-5, with 8 bases matching TRBD1. The CDR3 runs 15 residues. Germline V gene sequence: CDR1 SGHTA, CDR2 FQGNSA. With V trimmed by 1 base and J by 5 bases, 4 bases remained unmatched.

This clonotype was seen many times. For the CDR3, the DNA is TGCAGTGCGAAAGCGGGGCTGGGCGAGACCCAGTACTTC. Translation gives CSAKAGLGETQYF. The V and J genes are TRBV20-1 and TRBJ2-5; TRBD2 matches at 7 bases. Germline values: CDR1 DFQATT, CDR2 SNEGSKA (reference sequence). The CDR3 sequence is 13 residues long. V dropped 6 bases and J dropped 5; count of bases not matched to a gene: 9.

This clonotype was counted ten times or more. J is TRBJ2-7 and V is TRBV6-1; D might be TRBD2 (5 bases). V was pared by 2 bases and J by 0 bases, with 8 bases between. Per germline, CDR1 MNHNS and CDR2 SASEGT. This CDR3 comprises 14 residues. CDR3 DNA: TGTGCCAGCAGTGAACCGGGGAGCTCCTACGAGCAGTACTTC. Translated, it gives CASSEPGSSYEQYF.

There are many counts of this clonotype. The V gene is TRBV7-2, the J gene TRBJ2-1, with TRBD1 matching 8 bases. The germline V gene has CDR1 SGHTA and CDR2 FQGNSA. The CDR3 has 14 residues. Losses at the gene ends were 3 bases for V and 4 bases for J; bases not matched to a gene: 2. The CDR3 coding sequence is TGTGCCAGCAGCTTTGGGACAGGATACAATGAGCAGTTCTTC. It is translated as CASSFGTGYNEQFF.

The rearrangement joins TRBV6-6 to TRBJ2-6; D unresolved. The CDR3 totals 16 residues. CDR1 and CDR2 from the germline V gene are MNHNY and SVGAGI (reference sequence). V was pared by 4 bases and J by 4 bases, with 14 bases between. In DNA form, the CDR3 reads TGTGCCAGCAGTTTTACTCAAGGTCTCGGGGCCAACGTCCTGACTTTC. Encoded protein: CASSFTQGLGANVLTF.